This TCR beta chain was observed in a study of siplizumab effects on memory and regulatory T cells. Notes on this clone: Its target is not known.

The data were produced by immunoSEQ multiplex PCR, yet TCRdb's version contains in-frame clones alone and is incomplete. The profile shows roughly 70,000 clones, just over 90% of them singletons. This CDR3 region has 15 residues. V lost 2 bases to trimming and J lost 4 bases, with 14 bases between them. Germline-derived CDR1 and CDR2 are SEHNR and FQNEAQ (reference sequence). Study conclusions and caveats: Memory cells seemed less diverse than naive T cells, which also seemed major contributors to the alloresponse. Unstimulated subset assignment was obtained for only a minor fraction of alloreactive clones. Siplizumab conditions gave an average of approximately 71% Treg-derived mappable alloreactive CD4+ clones, versus about 30% for controls. Suppressive function of proliferating Tregs from siplizumab cultures was not confirmed.

The chain uses TRBV7-9 and TRBJ2-5; D possibly matches TRBD1 or TRBD2 (7 bases each). Sequencing used CD8+ T cells sorted from blood. This receptor was identified in a human donor in good health. The CDR3 DNA reads as TGTGCCAGCAGCTTATGGCAGGGGGGGATAGAGACCCAGTACTTC. Its translation is CASSLWQGGIETQYF.